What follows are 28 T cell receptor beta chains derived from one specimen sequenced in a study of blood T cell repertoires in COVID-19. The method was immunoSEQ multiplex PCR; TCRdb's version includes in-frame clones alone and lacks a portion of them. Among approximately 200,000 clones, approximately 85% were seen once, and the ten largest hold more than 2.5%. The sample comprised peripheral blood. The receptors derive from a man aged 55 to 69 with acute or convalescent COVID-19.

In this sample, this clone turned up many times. The CDR3 region is CASSLAGGNRDEQFF. The CDR3 bases are TGTGCCAGCAGCTTAGCGGGAGGTAATAGAGATGAGCAGTTCTTC. The gene calls are TRBV7-6 and TRBJ2-1; D may be TRBD2 (6 bases). The CDR3 length is 15 residues. CDR1 SGHVS and CDR2 FNYEAQ come from the germline V gene. V gave up 0 bases and J gave up 8 bases, with 14 bases separating them.

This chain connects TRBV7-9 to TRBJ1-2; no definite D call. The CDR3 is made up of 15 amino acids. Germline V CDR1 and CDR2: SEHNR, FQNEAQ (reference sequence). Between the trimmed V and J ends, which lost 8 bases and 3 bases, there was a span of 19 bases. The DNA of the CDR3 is TGTGCCAGCTCCGAGGCGACCCTCGGCGACTATGGCTACACCTTC. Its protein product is CASSEATLGDYGYTF. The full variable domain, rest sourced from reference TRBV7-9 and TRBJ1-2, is DTGVSQNPRHKITKRGQNVTFRCDPISEHNRLYWYRQTLGQGPEFLTYFQNEAQLEKSRLLSDRFSAERPKGSFSTLEIQRTEQGDSAMYLCASSEATLGDYGYTFGSGTRLTVV.

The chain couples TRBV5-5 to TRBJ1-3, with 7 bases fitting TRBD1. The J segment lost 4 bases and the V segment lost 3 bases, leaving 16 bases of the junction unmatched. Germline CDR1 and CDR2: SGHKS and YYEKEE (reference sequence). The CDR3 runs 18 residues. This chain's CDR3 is CASSYVIAGTAKGNTIYF. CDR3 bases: TGTGCCAGCAGCTACGTCATCGCCGGGACAGCCAAGGGAAACACCATATATTTT.

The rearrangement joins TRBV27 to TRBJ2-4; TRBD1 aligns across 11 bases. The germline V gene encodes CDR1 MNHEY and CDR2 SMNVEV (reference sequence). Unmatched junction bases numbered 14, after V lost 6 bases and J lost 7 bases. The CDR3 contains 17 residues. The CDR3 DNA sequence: TGTGCCAGCAGCCCGACCTGGACAGGGGGCCGTGGGAACATTCAGTACTTC. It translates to CASSPTWTGGRGNIQYF.

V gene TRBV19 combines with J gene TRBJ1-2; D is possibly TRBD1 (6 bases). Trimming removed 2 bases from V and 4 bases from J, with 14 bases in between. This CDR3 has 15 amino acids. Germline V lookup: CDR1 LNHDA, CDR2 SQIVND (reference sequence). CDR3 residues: CASSIWGGSGYGYTF. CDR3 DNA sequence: TGTGCCAGTAGTATATGGGGGGGCTCCGGCTATGGCTACACCTTC.

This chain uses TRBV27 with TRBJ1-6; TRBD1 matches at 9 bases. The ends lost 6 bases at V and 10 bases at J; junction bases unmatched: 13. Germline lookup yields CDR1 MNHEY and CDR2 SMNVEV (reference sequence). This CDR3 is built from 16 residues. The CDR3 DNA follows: TGTGCCAGCAGCCCATTATCTAGGACAGGGGTCTCACCCCTCCACTTT. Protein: CASSPLSRTGVSPLHF.

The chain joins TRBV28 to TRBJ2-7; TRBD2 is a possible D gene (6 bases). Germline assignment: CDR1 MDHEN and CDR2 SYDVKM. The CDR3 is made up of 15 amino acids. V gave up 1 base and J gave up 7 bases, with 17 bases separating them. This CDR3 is CASSLSSWAGREQYF. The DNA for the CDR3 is TGTGCCAGCAGTTTATCCTCCTGGGCGGGGCGGGAGCAGTACTTC.

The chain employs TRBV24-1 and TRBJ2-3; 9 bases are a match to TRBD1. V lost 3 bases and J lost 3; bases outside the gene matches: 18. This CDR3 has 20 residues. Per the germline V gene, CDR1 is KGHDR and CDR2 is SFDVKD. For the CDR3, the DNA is TGTGCCACCAGTGATCCCGAGTCCCGGGACAGGGACGGTTTGACAGATACGCAGTATTTT. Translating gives CATSDPESRDRDGLTDTQYF.

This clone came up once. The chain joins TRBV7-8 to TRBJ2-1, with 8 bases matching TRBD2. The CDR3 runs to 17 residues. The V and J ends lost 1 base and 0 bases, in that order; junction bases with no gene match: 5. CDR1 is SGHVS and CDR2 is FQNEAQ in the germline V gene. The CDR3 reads CASSLVAGKSSYNEQFF. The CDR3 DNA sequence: TGTGCCAGCAGCTTAGTAGCGGGGAAGAGCTCCTACAATGAGCAGTTCTTC.

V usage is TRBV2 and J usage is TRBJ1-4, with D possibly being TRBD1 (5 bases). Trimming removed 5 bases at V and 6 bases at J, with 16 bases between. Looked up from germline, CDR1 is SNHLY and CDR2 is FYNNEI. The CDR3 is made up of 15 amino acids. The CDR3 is CASSLLGGSDEKLFF. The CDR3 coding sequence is TGTGCCAGCAGTCTCCTGGGGGGATCGGATGAAAAACTGTTTTTT. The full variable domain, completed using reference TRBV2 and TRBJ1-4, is EPEVTQTPSHQVTQMGQEVILRCVPISNHLYFYWYRQILGQKVEFLVSFYNNEISEKSEIFDDQFSVERPDGSNFTLKIRSTKLEDSAMYFCASSLLGGSDEKLFFGSGTQLSVL.

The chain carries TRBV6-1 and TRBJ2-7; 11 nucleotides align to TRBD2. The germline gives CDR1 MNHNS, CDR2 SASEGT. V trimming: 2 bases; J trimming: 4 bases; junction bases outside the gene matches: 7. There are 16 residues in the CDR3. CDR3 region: CASSERPSGRIYEQYF. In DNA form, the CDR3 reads TGTGCCAGCAGTGAAAGGCCTAGCGGGAGGATATACGAGCAGTACTTC.

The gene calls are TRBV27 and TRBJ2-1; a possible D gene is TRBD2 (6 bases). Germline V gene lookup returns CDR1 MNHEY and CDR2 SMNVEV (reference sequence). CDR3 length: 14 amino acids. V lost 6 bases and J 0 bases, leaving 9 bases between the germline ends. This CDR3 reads CASRTTSSYNEQFF. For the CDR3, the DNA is TGTGCCAGCAGGACGACTAGCTCCTACAATGAGCAGTTCTTC.

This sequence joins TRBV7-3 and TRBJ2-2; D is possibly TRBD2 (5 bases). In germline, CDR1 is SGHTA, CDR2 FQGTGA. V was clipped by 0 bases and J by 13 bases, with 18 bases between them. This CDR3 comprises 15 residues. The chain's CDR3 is CASSLTAKLDSGLFF. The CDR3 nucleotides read TGTGCCAGCAGCTTAACCGCCAAACTGGACTCGGGGCTGTTTTTT.

In nucleotides, the CDR3 is TGTGCCAGTACCCCCGGACATTCCCGTGGGTACGAGCAGTACTTC. This translates into CASTPGHSRGYEQYF. The chain couples TRBV19 to TRBJ2-7, with D perhaps matching TRBD1 (5 bases). Germline V gene sequence: CDR1 LNHDA, CDR2 SQIVND (reference sequence). V lost 7 bases and J 4 bases, leaving 20 bases between the germline ends. The CDR3 has 15 amino acids.

Written as DNA, the CDR3 is TGTGCCAGCAGCTTAACCCCAGGGGGAAATCAGCCCCAGCATTTT. Amino acids: CASSLTPGGNQPQHF. The chain links TRBV11-2 to TRBJ1-5; 7 nucleotides align to TRBD1. In germline, CDR1 is SGHAT, CDR2 FQNNGV. CDR3 length: 15 amino acids. Trimming at V came to 2 bases and at J to 4 bases, leaving 5 bases not matched to a gene.

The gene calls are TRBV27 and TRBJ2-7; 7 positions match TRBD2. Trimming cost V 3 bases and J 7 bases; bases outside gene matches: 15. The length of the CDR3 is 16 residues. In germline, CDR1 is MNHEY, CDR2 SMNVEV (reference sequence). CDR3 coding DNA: TGTGCCAGCAGTTTTAGTGGATCTAGCGGTCGAAGGGAGCAGTACTTC. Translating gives CASSFSGSSGRREQYF.

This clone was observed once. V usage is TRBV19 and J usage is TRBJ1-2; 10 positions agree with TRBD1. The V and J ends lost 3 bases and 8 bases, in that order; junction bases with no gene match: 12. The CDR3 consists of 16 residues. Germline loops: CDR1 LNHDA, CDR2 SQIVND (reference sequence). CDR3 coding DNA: TGTGCCAGTAGTATGTCTGCCGGGACAGGGGTTTTCGGCTACACCTTC. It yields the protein CASSMSAGTGVFGYTF.

The CDR3 DNA is TGCAGCGTCGTTCTAGCGGGAGCGGGAGATACGCAGTATTTT. Encoded protein: CSVVLAGAGDTQYF. The chain couples TRBV29-1 to TRBJ2-3; the match to TRBD2 covers 10 bases. The CDR3 length is 14 residues. The V segment lost 6 bases and the J segment 5 bases; nucleotides outside the gene matches: 8. CDR1 is SQVTM and CDR2 is ANQGSEA in the germline V gene.

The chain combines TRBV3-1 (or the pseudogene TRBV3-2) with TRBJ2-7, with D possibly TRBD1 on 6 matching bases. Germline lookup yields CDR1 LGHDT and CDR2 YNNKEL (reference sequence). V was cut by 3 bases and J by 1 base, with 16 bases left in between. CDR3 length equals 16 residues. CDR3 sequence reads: CASSHSRGTSSYEQYF. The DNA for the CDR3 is TGTGCCAGCAGCCATAGTAGGGGGACATCTTCCTACGAGCAGTACTTC.

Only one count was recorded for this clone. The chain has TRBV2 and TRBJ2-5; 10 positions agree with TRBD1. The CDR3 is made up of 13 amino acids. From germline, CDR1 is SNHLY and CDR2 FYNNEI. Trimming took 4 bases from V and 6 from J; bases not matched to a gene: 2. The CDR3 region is CASSGGQGKTQYF. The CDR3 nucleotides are TGTGCCAGCAGTGGGGGACAGGGGAAGACCCAGTACTTC.

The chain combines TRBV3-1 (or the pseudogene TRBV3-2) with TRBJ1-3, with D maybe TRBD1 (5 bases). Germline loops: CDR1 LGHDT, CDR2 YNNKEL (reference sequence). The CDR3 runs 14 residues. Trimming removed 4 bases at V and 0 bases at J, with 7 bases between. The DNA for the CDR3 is TGTGCCAGCAGCCCAGACAGCTCTGGAAACACCATATATTTT. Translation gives CASSPDSSGNTIYF.

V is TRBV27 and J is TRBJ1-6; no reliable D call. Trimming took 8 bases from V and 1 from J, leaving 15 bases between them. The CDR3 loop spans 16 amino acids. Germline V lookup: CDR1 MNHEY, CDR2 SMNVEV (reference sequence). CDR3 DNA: TGTGCCAGCCGACCCCCTCGCGGGTCCTATAATTCACCCCTCCACTTT. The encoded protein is CASRPPRGSYNSPLHF.

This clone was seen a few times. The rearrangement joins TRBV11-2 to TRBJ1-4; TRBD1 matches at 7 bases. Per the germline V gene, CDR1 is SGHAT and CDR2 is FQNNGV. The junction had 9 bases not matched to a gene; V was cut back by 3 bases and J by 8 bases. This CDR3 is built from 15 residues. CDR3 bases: TGTGCCAGCAGCTTCCGTACAGGGGTGGAGGAAAAACTGTTTTTT. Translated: CASSFRTGVEEKLFF.

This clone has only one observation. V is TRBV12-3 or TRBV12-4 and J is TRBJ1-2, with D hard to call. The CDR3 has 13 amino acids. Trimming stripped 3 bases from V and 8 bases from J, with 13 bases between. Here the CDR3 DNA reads TGTGCCAGCAGTTTTCGGGGTGGTTCCGGCTACACCTTC. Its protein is CASSFRGGSGYTF.

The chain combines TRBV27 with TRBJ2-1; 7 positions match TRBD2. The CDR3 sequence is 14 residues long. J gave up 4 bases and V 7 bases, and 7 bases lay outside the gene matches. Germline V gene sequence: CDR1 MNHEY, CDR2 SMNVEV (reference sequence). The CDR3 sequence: CASNRGRGYNEQFF. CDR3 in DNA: TGTGCCAGCAACAGAGGGCGGGGGTACAATGAGCAGTTCTTC.

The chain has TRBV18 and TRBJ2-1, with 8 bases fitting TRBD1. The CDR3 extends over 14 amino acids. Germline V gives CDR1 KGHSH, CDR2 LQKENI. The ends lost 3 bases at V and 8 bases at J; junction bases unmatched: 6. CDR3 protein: CASSPRTGSHEQFF. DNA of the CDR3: TGTGCCAGCTCACCCAGGACAGGGTCGCATGAGCAGTTCTTC.

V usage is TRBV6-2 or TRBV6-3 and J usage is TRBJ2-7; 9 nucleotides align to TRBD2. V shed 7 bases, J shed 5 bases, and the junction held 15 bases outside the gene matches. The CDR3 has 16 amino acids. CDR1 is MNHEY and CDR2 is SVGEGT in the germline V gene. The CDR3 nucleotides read TGTGCCAGCACCCCCCTGCCGAGCGGGAGGCTCCACGAGCAGTACTTC. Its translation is CASTPLPSGRLHEQYF.

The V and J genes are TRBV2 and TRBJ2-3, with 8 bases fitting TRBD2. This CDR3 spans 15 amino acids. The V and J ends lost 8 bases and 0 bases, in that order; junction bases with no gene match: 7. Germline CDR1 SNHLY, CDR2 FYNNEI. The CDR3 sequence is CASGLASGSTDTQYF. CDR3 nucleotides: TGTGCCAGCGGACTGGCTAGCGGGAGCACAGATACGCAGTATTTT.